Listed below are T cell receptor beta chains from one sample, sequenced in a study of radiation and T cells in renal cell carcinoma. Assay used: immunoSEQ multiplex PCR; TCRdb lists only in-frame clones, some missing. This sample carries under 150,000 clones, 75% to 90% of them seen once, and the ten largest clones take approximately 2%. The sample was blood, taken from a patient whose treatment included radiotherapy and nephrectomy. Receptors were obtained from a woman aged 60-75 years with renal cell carcinoma. Both conserved end residues are part of each CDR3. D genes are given only for firm matches. Where a row states a size, it is once, few, many or the class of an expanded clone; other rows omit it.

V	size	J	D	CDR3	DNA
TRBV13	.	TRBJ2-3	.	CASHFRRDLSTDTQYF	TGTGCCAGCCACTTTCGCAGGGACCTGTCCACAGATACGCAGTATTTT
TRBV5-1	.	TRBJ1-2	TRBD1	CASSYITGGGGGYTF	TGCGCCAGCAGCTATATCACAGGGGGAGGAGGAGGCTACACCTTC
TRBV9	.	TRBJ1-4	.	CASSVTGRGEKLFF	TGTGCCAGCAGCGTAACTGGGAGGGGTGAAAAACTGTTTTTT
TRBV9	few	TRBJ2-3	TRBD2	CASSVVGFGGSTDTQYF	TGTGCCAGCAGCGTAGTAGGGTTCGGGGGGAGCACAGATACGCAGTATTTT
TRBV14	.	TRBJ2-1	.	CASSQGFEQFF	TGTGCCAGCAGCCAGGGATTTGAGCAGTTCTTC
TRBV7-9	few	TRBJ1-1	TRBD1	CASSLVFRGPVDTEAFF	TGTGCCAGCAGCTTAGTGTTCAGGGGGCCTGTGGACACTGAAGCTTTCTTT
TRBV29-1	.	TRBJ2-5	TRBD1	CSADRGYRETQYF	TGCAGCGCGGACAGGGGTTACCGAGAGACCCAGTACTTC
TRBV27	.	TRBJ1-2	TRBD1	CATADRDNYGYTF	TGTGCCACCGCCGACAGGGACAACTATGGCTACACCTTC
TRBV30	few	TRBJ2-2	.	CAWSVGANTGELFF	TGTGCCTGGAGTGTCGGAGCGAACACCGGGGAGCTGTTTTTT
TRBV7-6	.	TRBJ2-7	.	CASSLERPGFFLHEQYF	TGTGCCAGCAGCTTAGAGAGGCCGGGCTTCTTCCTCCACGAGCAGTACTTC
TRBV5-1	.	TRBJ1-1	.	CASRFRGQMNTEAFF	TGCGCCAGCAGGTTCCGGGGACAAATGAACACTGAAGCTTTCTTT
TRBV28	.	TRBJ1-1	.	CASRLGQQATEAFF	TGTGCCAGCAGACTAGGACAGCAGGCCACTGAAGCTTTCTTT
TRBV5-1	.	TRBJ2-1	.	CASSWSGQTYNEQFF	TGCGCCAGCAGTTGGAGCGGGCAAACCTACAATGAGCAGTTCTTC
TRBV2	.	TRBJ1-2	.	CASSEARSGDDYGYTF	TGTGCCAGCAGTGAAGCGCGTTCAGGGGATGATTATGGCTACACCTTC
TRBV4-1	.	TRBJ2-7	TRBD1	CASSLVPGQGSYEQYF	TGCGCCAGCAGCCTCGTACCGGGACAGGGGAGTTACGAGCAGTACTTC
TRBV5-5	.	TRBJ1-5	.	CASSLFRGSGDNQPQHF	TGTGCCAGCAGCTTGTTTCGGGGCTCCGGGGACAATCAGCCCCAGCATTTT
TRBV6-5	.	TRBJ2-7	TRBD2	CASSAGLVDEQYF	TGTGCCAGCAGTGCCGGACTAGTTGACGAGCAGTACTTC
TRBV28	once	TRBJ1-5	.	CASIDHPRGQPQHF	TGTGCCAGCATAGACCACCCCCGGGGTCAGCCCCAGCATTTT
TRBV5-1	once	TRBJ1-1	.	CASSLDPGLSTEAFF	TGCGCCAGCAGCTTGGATCCGGGGCTGAGTACTGAAGCTTTCTTT
TRBV9	.	TRBJ2-1	.	CASSVGPTLKNKQFF	TGTGCCAGCAGCGTAGGTCCCACCTTGAAGAATAAGCAGTTCTTC
TRBV28	.	TRBJ2-2	TRBD1	CASSLRTGGSTGELFF	TGTGCCAGCAGTTTGAGGACAGGGGGGAGCACCGGGGAGCTGTTTTTT
TRBV7-2	.	TRBJ2-5	TRBD2	CASSSQRGLRETQYF	TGTGCCAGCAGCTCCCAGCGGGGGCTTAGGGAGACCCAGTACTTC
TRBV30	.	TRBJ1-2	.	CAWSVGGLGYTF	TGTGCCTGGAGTGTGGGGGGGCTTGGCTACACCTTC
TRBV10-1	.	TRBJ2-1	.	CASSESTPNEQFF	TGCGCCAGCAGTGAGTCCACGCCGAATGAGCAGTTCTTC
TRBV19	.	TRBJ1-2	.	CASSSTANYGYTF	TGTGCCAGTAGTTCTACAGCTAACTATGGCTACACCTTC
TRBV19	.	TRBJ1-2	.	CASSIGTAVGYTF	TGTGCCAGTAGTATCGGGACGGCAGTTGGCTACACCTTC
TRBV10-2	once	TRBJ2-3	.	CASSQGDTQYF	TGCGCCAGCAGTCAGGGAGATACGCAGTATTTT
TRBV4-1	.	TRBJ1-2	.	CASSQPEMRFQLNANYGYTF	TGCGCCAGCAGCCAACCCGAAATGAGGTTCCAGCTAAATGCTAACTATGGCTACACCTTC
TRBV9	.	TRBJ2-1	.	CASSGPHPGTQGDEQFF	TGTGCCAGCAGCGGACCTCATCCCGGGACCCAGGGCGATGAGCAGTTCTTC
TRBV7-9	few	TRBJ1-5	.	CASSLGGGGQPQHF	TGTGCCAGCAGCTTAGGGGGTGGCGGGCAGCCCCAGCATTTT
TRBV27	.	TRBJ2-3	.	CASSQRTLTTSTDTQYF	TGTGCCAGCAGTCAAAGGACTCTCACTACTAGCACAGATACGCAGTATTTT